The 18 T cell receptor beta chains in this list originate from one sample, sequenced in a study of blood T cells in healthy people across ages. The second PCR ran roughly 6 to 11 cycles with a sample-barcoded 5' primer and J-beta primers. Using its own MiXCR run on the 5' RACE reads, TCRdb lists one record per CDR3 protein. The sample carries about a million distinct CDR3 sequences, roughly 48% recorded once. What was sequenced was blood. These receptors originate from a man aged 25-40 years in good health.

The chain couples TRBV20-1 to TRBJ1-2; D is unclear. The CDR3 covers 14 residues. The V gene lost 1 base and the J gene lost 0 bases, with 9 bases spanning the gap. Germline values: CDR1 DFQATT, CDR2 SNEGSKA (reference sequence). The CDR3 region has the DNA TGCAGTGCTAGAGCAGCATTATCTAACTATGGCTACACCTTC. This codes for CSARAALSNYGYTF.

This clonotype has a handful of counts. The chain has TRBV20-1 and TRBJ2-1; D tentatively reads TRBD1 or TRBD2 (6 bases each). Deletions cut 0 bases from V and 2 bases from J, with 14 bases between. CDR3 length: 16 amino acids. Germline CDR1 and CDR2: DFQATT and SNEGSKA (reference sequence). Here the CDR3 reads CSARDSWGAAYNEQFF. The CDR3 DNA sequence: TGCAGTGCTAGAGATTCCTGGGGGGCTGCCTACAATGAGCAGTTCTTC.

The CDR3 sequence is CASSQGPGQAIYEQYF. DNA for the CDR3: TGTGCCAGCAGCCAAGGCCCGGGACAGGCTATCTACGAGCAGTACTTC. V usage is TRBV4-2 and J usage is TRBJ2-7; 8 bases match TRBD1. Looked up from germline, CDR1 is LGHNA and CDR2 is YNFKEQ. The CDR3 has 16 amino acids. V shed 1 base, J shed 3 bases, and the junction held 8 bases outside the gene matches.

This chain connects TRBV2 to TRBJ1-2, with TRBD1 identical over 10 bases. The J segment lost 6 bases and the V segment lost 6 bases, leaving 7 bases of the junction unmatched. Germline CDR1 reads SNHLY; CDR2 reads FYNNEI. The CDR3 is made up of 14 amino acids. The CDR3 loop reads CASRDDRGLDGYTF. In DNA, the CDR3 is TGTGCCAGCAGGGACGACAGGGGGCTGGATGGCTACACCTTC.

CDR3 protein: CASSLIAGAADTQYF. The CDR3 bases are TGTGCCAGCAGTCTAATAGCGGGAGCCGCAGATACGCAGTATTTT. The rearrangement links TRBV12-3 or TRBV12-4 to TRBJ2-3; 9 bases are a match to TRBD2. This CDR3 comprises 15 residues. The V segment lost 5 bases and the J segment 4 bases; nucleotides outside the gene matches: 7.

The chain couples TRBV6-5 to TRBJ2-1, with TRBD1 matching over 8 bases. Germline CDR1 and CDR2: MNHEY and SVGAGI. The V segment lost 0 bases and the J segment 9 bases; nucleotides outside the gene matches: 4. CDR3 length equals 14 residues. The CDR3 sequence is CASSYSTGGSEQFF. The CDR3 DNA follows: TGTGCCAGCAGTTACTCAACAGGGGGTAGTGAGCAGTTCTTC.

This clonotype was seen more than once but under ten times. This chain uses TRBV5-6 with TRBJ2-3; the D gene is possibly TRBD2 (7 bases). V lost 1 base and J lost 2, with 17 bases in between. Germline assignment: CDR1 SGHDT and CDR2 YYEEEE. This CDR3 has 17 residues. CDR3 sequence reads: CASSLKGGAGNTDTQYF. The CDR3 DNA reads as TGTGCCAGCAGCTTGAAAGGGGGGGCCGGGAACACAGATACGCAGTATTTT.

J is TRBJ1-5 and V is TRBV3-1; maybe TRBD1 (5 bases). Germline-derived CDR1 and CDR2 are LGHDT and YNNKEL (reference sequence). This CDR3 has 15 amino acids. V gave up 4 bases and J gave up 3 bases, with 13 bases separating them. In DNA form, the CDR3 reads TGTGCCAGCAGCCCAACGACAGACTACAATCAGCCCCAGCATTTT. Protein sequence: CASSPTTDYNQPQHF.

V is TRBV5-1 and J is TRBJ2-1, with 8 nucleotides matching TRBD1. Germline values: CDR1 SGHRS, CDR2 YFSETQ. J gave up 7 bases and V 0 bases, and 15 bases lay outside the gene matches. This CDR3 spans 18 amino acids. The CDR3 DNA reads TGCGCCAGCAGCTTGGCCCTCACAGGGGGGTTGGGGAGGAATGAGCAGTTCTTC. Translated: CASSLALTGGLGRNEQFF.

This clonotype was detected only a few times. The rearrangement joins TRBV6-2 or TRBV6-3 to TRBJ1-2; 7 nucleotides match TRBD1. The CDR3 is 15 residues long. Germline CDR1 is MNHEY and CDR2 is SVGEGT. The ends lost 4 bases at V and 5 bases at J; junction bases unmatched: 10. This CDR3 is CASSSTTGPNYGYTF. As DNA, the CDR3 is TGTGCCAGCAGTTCGACGACAGGGCCGAATTATGGCTACACCTTC.

In regard to this clonotype: One junction end does not reproduce the germline sequence, and a read error may be involved. This rearrangement joins TRBV4-2 to TRBJ2-2; TRBD1 agrees at 8 bases. The CDR3 is 16 residues long. Per germline, CDR1 LGHNA and CDR2 YNFKEQ. Here the CDR3 reads CASGQVTGGNTGELFF. CDR3 nucleotides: TGTGCCAGCGGCCAAGTTACAGGGGGGAACACCGGGGAGCTGTTTTTT.

The chain carries TRBV4-1 and TRBJ2-2; 9 bases match TRBD2. In germline, CDR1 is MGHRA, CDR2 YSYEKL. Germline trimming cut 4 bases from V and 2 bases from J; bases unmatched to any gene: 8. The CDR3 sequence is 17 residues long. CDR3 nucleotide sequence: TGCGCCAGCAGCCTTATACTAGCGGGTCTTAACACCGGGGAGCTGTTTTTT. This gives the protein CASSLILAGLNTGELFF.

This clonotype was recorded a few times. The chain is built from TRBV18 and TRBJ1-5; unclear D gene. The V end lost 5 bases, the J end lost 0 bases, and 17 bases lay between the germline ends. Germline assignment: CDR1 KGHSH and CDR2 LQKENI. This CDR3 spans 17 amino acids. CDR3 nucleotides: TGTGCCAGCTCATCGACCACAACGGACGTTAGCAATCAGCCCCAGCATTTT. Translation: CASSSTTTDVSNQPQHF.

The chain combines TRBV6-6 with TRBJ1-4; TRBD1 is a possible D gene (5 bases). From germline, CDR1 is MNHNY and CDR2 SVGAGI (reference sequence). The V end was cut by 2 bases, the J end by 5 bases, with 12 bases between. The length of the CDR3 is 15 residues. The CDR3 sequence is CASSYQGRGNEKLFF. CDR3 DNA sequence: TGTGCCAGCAGTTACCAGGGACGAGGGAATGAAAAACTGTTTTTT.

The J gene is TRBJ2-1, the V gene TRBV5-5; 12 bases match TRBD2. CDR3 length: 16 amino acids. V dropped 0 bases and J dropped 10; count of bases not matched to a gene: 8. In germline, CDR1 is SGHKS, CDR2 YYEKEE (reference sequence). In DNA form, the CDR3 reads TGTGCCAGCAGCTTGGACCTAGCGGGGGGGCTGTACGAGCAGTTCTTC. Amino acid sequence: CASSLDLAGGLYEQFF.

The chain links TRBV5-1 to TRBJ1-5; possibly TRBD1 for D (6 bases). CDR1 is SGHRS, CDR2 YFSETQ, per germline. The CDR3 spans 15 residues. V was shortened by 0 bases and J by 3 bases, with 10 bases between the two germline ends. The CDR3 DNA follows: TGCGCCAGCAGCTTGGCGGGACACATCAATCAGCCCCAGCATTTT. Translating gives CASSLAGHINQPQHF.

This clonotype has just one count. The chain recombines TRBV2 with TRBJ1-5; 7 bases map to TRBD1. The CDR3 is made up of 13 amino acids. Germline CDR1 and CDR2: SNHLY and FYNNEI. Unmatched junction bases numbered 6, after V lost 7 bases and J lost 6 bases. The DNA of the CDR3 is TGTGCCAGCACTTGGACAGGTTCTCAGCCCCAGCATTTT. As protein: CASTWTGSQPQHF.

The CDR3, as DNA: TGTGCCAGCAGCGCCTCGGGGACTGCTTACGAGCAGTACTTC. Translated, it gives CASSASGTAYEQYF. The J gene is TRBJ2-1, the V gene TRBV7-2, with D maybe TRBD2 (6 bases). The J call could be wrong; TRBJ2-7 is a better fit for the DNA end. This CDR3 is built from 14 residues. The germline V gene encodes CDR1 SGHTA and CDR2 FQGNSA.